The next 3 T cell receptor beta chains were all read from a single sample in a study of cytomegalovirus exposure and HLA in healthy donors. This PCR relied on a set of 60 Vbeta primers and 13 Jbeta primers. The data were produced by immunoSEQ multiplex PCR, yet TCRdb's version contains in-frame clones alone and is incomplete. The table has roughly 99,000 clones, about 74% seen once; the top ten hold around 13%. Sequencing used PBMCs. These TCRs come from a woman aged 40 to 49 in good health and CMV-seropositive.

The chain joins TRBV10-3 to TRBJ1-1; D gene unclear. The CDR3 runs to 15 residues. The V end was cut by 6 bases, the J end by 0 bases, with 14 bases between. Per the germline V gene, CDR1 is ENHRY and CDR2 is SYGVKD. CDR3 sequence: CAISDVARMNTEAFF. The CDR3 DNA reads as TGTGCCATCAGCGATGTCGCGCGGATGAACACTGAAGCTTTCTTT.

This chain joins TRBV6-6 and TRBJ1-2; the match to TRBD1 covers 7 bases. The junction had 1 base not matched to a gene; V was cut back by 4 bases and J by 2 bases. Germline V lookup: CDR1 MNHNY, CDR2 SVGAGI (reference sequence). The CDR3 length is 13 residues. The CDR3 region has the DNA TGTGCCAGCAGTTCGACAGGGAACTATGGCTACACCTTC. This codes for CASSSTGNYGYTF.

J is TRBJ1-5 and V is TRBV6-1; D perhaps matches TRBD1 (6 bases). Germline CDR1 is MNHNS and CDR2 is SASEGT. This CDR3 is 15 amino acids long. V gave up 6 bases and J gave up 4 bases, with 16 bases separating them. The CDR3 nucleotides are TGTGCCAGCAGGCTTAGAAGGGGGGGGAATCAGCCCCAGCATTTT. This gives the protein CASRLRRGGNQPQHF.